This TCR beta chain is drawn from a study of cytomegalovirus exposure and HLA in healthy donors (dated by TCRdb to about 2017). Regarding the research as a whole: According to an earlier analysis of a few hundred of the donors, about 170 million T cells yielded 117 million unique TCR beta sequences and approximately 300 Gb of sequence data. Because of strong linkage in the cohort, roughly five DR-DQ haplotypes were treated as single units for association and clustering. The study aimed to test whether signatures of past pathogen exposure could be identified by cataloging public T cell receptors. HLA typing covered class I and class II loci at four-digit resolution. Rather than drawing on any new phenotypic data, the later analysis identified candidate immune exposures from TCR beta sequences and the way those sequences occurred across donors. Roughly 300 gigabases of sequencing data and 78 million or so unique TCR sequences were included in an early release covering about 700 HLA-typed donors. Among 300 to 500 genotyped donors of the cohort, an average of about 240,000 unique TCR beta nucleotide sequences was sequenced per donor, of which roughly 17% were non-productive. An earlier analysis of 587 of the donors used high-throughput TCR beta sequencing to judge whether each TCR beta V gene segment behaved as functional or pseudogenic. Of the 398 genotyped donors, about 80% fell in the genetic ancestry cluster associated with self-reported Caucasian donors. The number of donors typed differed by locus, with 629-630 for A, B, C, DRB1 and DQB1, approximately 500 for DQA1, 600 to 610 for DPA1, and around 430 for DPB1. Every discovery cohort repertoire had been produced on one sequencing platform. To predict cytomegalovirus infection status, the study brought together high-throughput TCR immunosequencing, statistical association of individual TCRs with disease status, and machine learning. Donor age, sex, ethnicity and CMV serostatus were collected together with the repertoire data. Using immunosequencing, the study profiled T cell repertoires from 666 subjects and related those repertoires to cytomegalovirus serostatus. Besides the first cohort of approximately 710 subjects, a separate validation cohort made up of about 120 different subjects was used. A later analysis re-analyzed previously published TCR beta repertoires from 550 to 700 donors and added high-resolution HLA genotyping to study TCR occurrence patterns. Genome-wide SNP genotypes for about 65% of the roughly 670 donors were used in a later genetic analysis, which treated that subset as a discovery cohort. Beyond this particular receptor, the publication reports: In vitro tests confirmed that three of the cytomegalovirus-associated TCR beta chains recognize cytomegalovirus antigens. The presence/absence analyses assumed that sequencing depth was roughly uniform across donors, and that assumption may not be true. Correlated functional status among segregating V segments might be attributable to linkage disequilibrium, but an unknown experimental factor could not be ruled out. Some IMGT-functional V segments, including TRBV6-2 and TRBV6-3, could not be distinguished by the 87-base-pair reads and were therefore excluded. A further reported finding was that TCR beta sequences accurately predicted the HLA-A and HLA-B alleles for most subjects in the first cohort. According to a later genetic analysis, donors in an Asian-associated ancestry cluster had fewer N-insertions in productive TCRs than the approximately 630-donor mean. A cluster of highly shared sequence variants was judged likely to represent a technical artifact of the sequencing pipeline. In a later analysis, HLA-associated TCR beta chains showed more clonal expansion and lower generation probabilities than non-associated chains that were equally common. In an earlier analysis of some 500 of the donors, most TCR beta V segments were observed in productive rearrangements about 90% or about 30% of the time, broadly matching IMGT annotations. The earlier analysis of some 540 of the donors excluded 15 to 20 rarely observed V segments, including chromosome 9 orphons, because counts were too low. Cytomegalovirus status was reported to be diagnosed by the classifier with high specificity and sensitivity in both the original and validation cohorts. In a later analysis, TCR association rates were found to vary across HLA loci, with the most associated TCRs seen for DRB1 alleles and the fewest for HLA-C alleles. Specific HLA alleles were associated with 18,000 or so TCR beta sequences at a false discovery rate of 0.05 in a later analysis. This cohort had only TCR beta chains sequenced, and the lack of alpha or paired-chain data limited which features could be detected. While some public TCRs were present in many individuals, most TCR sequences turned up only very rarely across donors. The study listed 150 to 200 TCR beta chains as associated with cytomegalovirus. HLA typing was unavailable for some donors at each locus, so association tests used only the typed subset. Most CMV-associated TCR beta chains appeared to be HLA-restricted in a later analysis, and the HLA associations seemed to be driven largely by CMV exposure. Strong co-occurrence of HLA alleles, especially DR and DQ, made assigning TCR associations to individual alleles difficult. Immune exposure information for the cohort was limited to CMV serostatus. According to a later analysis, parvovirus B19, influenza, CMV and Epstein-Barr virus appeared linked to several top co-occurrence clusters. A later genetic analysis associated a missense DCLRE1C variant with V-gene and J-gene trimming of TCR beta chains, and an independent cohort replicated the association. It was suggested by the authors that the approach could potentially be generalized to other disease states and immunological phenotypes.

V is clipped by 2 bases and J by 5 bases, and the sequence between their germline boundaries is 27 bases long. The CDR3 sequence holds 19 residues, the cysteine and phenylalanine included. The entry retains the CDR3 DNA only, 57 bases that are in frame from base 1. The germline V gene encodes CDR1 SSHAT and CDR2 FNYEAQ (reference sequence). The cohort comprised 666 healthy bone marrow donors. All cohort members were sampled while nominally healthy, although unrecorded immune exposures were likely present. The donor was CMV seronegative and was included in the group of about 400 seronegative cohort members. A peripheral blood sample was provided by each donor, and peripheral blood mononuclear cells were used for TCR beta sequencing. The Qiagen DNeasy Blood Extraction Kit was used to extract genomic DNA from the blood cell samples. Receptor libraries were prepared by the immunoSEQ multiplex PCR assay. The multiplex PCR relied on a mix of 60 forward primers for TCR Vbeta segments and 13 reverse primers for TCR Jbeta segments. The CDR3 region of rearranged TCR beta genes was amplified from genomic DNA by a multiplex PCR assay. The amplified TCR beta libraries were sequenced on the Illumina HiSeq System as 87-base-pair reads. The authors' pipeline ran thus. A later analysis tallied 80 million to 95 million unique TCR beta chains across the 650 to 750 repertoires, and approximately 12 million of those chains were shared by two or more donors. Raw reads were error-corrected and collapsed into unique sequences with a nearest-neighbor algorithm that merged closely related sequences to remove PCR and sequencing errors. V, D and J gene segments were assigned by aligning CDR3 sequences to IMGT reference sequences. For a sequence to be retained, a match of at least six nucleotides was required to both a V gene segment and a J gene segment. A rearrangement was called productive if the CDR3 had no stop codons and remained in frame with V and J, and every other rearrangement was called non-productive. CDR3 was defined by IMGT convention, running from the second conserved V-encoded cysteine to the conserved J-encoded phenylalanine. The earlier analysis of about 570 of the donors excluded any sequence lacking an unambiguous match to a single V gene segment. In an earlier analysis of approximately 550 of the donors, V segments were called functional above 56.7% productive rearrangements and were called segregating when the between-donor standard deviation exceeded 5%. To diagnose cytomegalovirus status from the catalog of TCR beta chain sequences, a statistical classification framework was built. In a later analysis, TCR nucleotide sequences were compared against IMGT/GENE-DB human TR gene sequences so that V and J genes could be assigned. A later analysis assigned CDR3 sequences and most-parsimonious VDJ recombination scenarios with the TCRdist pipeline. In a later analysis, each TCR beta chain was defined by its CDR3 amino acid sequence together with its V-gene family, and reads lacking a unique V-gene family were excluded. A later analysis removed 500 to 650 highly shared, low-generation-probability nucleotide sequences to deal with suspected cross-contamination and a sequencing artifact. In a later analysis, a clonal expansion index was calculated for each public chain from normalized within-repertoire ranks of inferred template counts. A later analysis computed generation probabilities with a VDJ recombination model fitted to out-of-frame rearrangements, and checked the results against IGoR. In a later analysis, TCR-TCR, TCR-HLA and TCR-CMV co-occurrence was scored with hypergeometric tests, and a repertoire-size bias correction was applied to TCR pairs. To estimate false discovery rates, a later analysis permuted the HLA or CMV assignments 20 times. A later analysis grouped co-occurring TCRs with DBSCAN, adding TCRdist sequence similarity when clustering within HLA-allele-positive subsets. For co-occurrence clustering, repertoires with fewer than 30,000 or more than 120,000 public chains were excluded, along with five repertoires with anomalous nucleotide sharing. TCRdb re-hosts the immuneACCESS table, in-frame sequences only. Its copies lack some clones; in the studies checked, an unresolved V gene accounts for under half of them, and the cause for the rest is not known. The D gene and trimming were derived from the DNA, and the V and J assignments and clone size from that table. The sample yields 140,000 or so clones; 75% to 90% were counted once. Jointly, the top ten make up 2.5% to 3.5% of the sample.

As concerns this clone: What antigen it recognizes has not been identified. It has no much larger one-base neighbor in the sample; base qualities were not kept.

This sequence uses TRBV7-7 and TRBJ2-5; TRBD2 could be the D gene, as 6 bases match. The sequencing sample was made of PBMCs. This TCR derives from a woman in her 30s in good health and CMV-seronegative. The bases are TGTGCCAGCAGCTTAAAACGCGTCAACCAGGGAGGAGTTAGGGAGACCCAGTACTTC. This codes for CASSLKRVNQGGVRETQYF.